The TCR beta chain described here comes from a study of cytomegalovirus exposure and HLA in healthy donors. For this clone: Its antigen is unidentified.

It was with 60 Vbeta and 13 Jbeta primers that the PCR ran. TCRdb's table, derived via immunoSEQ multiplex PCR, lists solely in-frame clones and lacks some. The repertoire consists of 95,000 to 150,000 clones, with 55% to 65% occurring once and the leading ten covering less than 12%. The CDR3 runs 14 residues. V was pared by 3 bases and J by 6 bases, with 4 bases of the junction left unmatched. Germline CDR1 and CDR2: SGHNT and YENEEA. Study-level points and caveats: Donors were assumed by presence/absence analyses to have roughly uniform sequencing depth. There were approximately 150 TCR beta chains listed as cytomegalovirus-associated. In the analysis, some V segments, TRBV6-2 and TRBV6-3 included, were excluded as indistinguishable. In a later analysis, a genetic analysis reported fewer productive-TCR N-insertions in an Asian-associated ancestry cluster than the cohort average.

The receptor was isolated from a man aged 40-49 years in good health and CMV-seropositive. The sample comprised PBMCs. The rearrangement uses TRBV11-3 and TRBJ2-2, with 7 bases matching TRBD1. CDR3 sequence reads: CASSFSQGAGELFF. CDR3 DNA sequence: TGTGCCAGCAGCTTCTCCCAGGGGGCCGGGGAGCTGTTTTTT.